The sequence of this T cell receptor beta chain was determined in a study of OX40 agonist ivuxolimab in advanced cancers. As for the study in general: Patients were given ivuxolimab, an antibody that agonizes OX40 (CD134). Patients with prior anti-PD-1, anti-PD-L1 or anti-CTLA-4 therapy were eligible; about 41% had some.

Study conclusions and caveats: In the expanded peripheral T cells, antigen specificity was never determined.

Data came from immunoSEQ multiplex PCR; TCRdb stores just in-frame clones and leaves some out. Here the sample spans 76,000 or so clones, approximately 86% being singletons. Enrollment shut out patients with autoimmune disease history or systemic immunosuppression. As concerns this clone: The antigen is undetermined.

The germline V gene encodes CDR1 SGHTA and CDR2 FQGTGA. The V end lost 1 base, the J end lost 5 bases, and 8 bases lay between the germline ends. The CDR3 has 13 residues. The J gene is TRBJ2-5, the V gene TRBV7-3, with a possible D match to TRBD2 (6 bases). The specimen was CD4+ or CD8+ T cells sorted from blood, collected in a trial of the OX40 agonist ivuxolimab. The clonotype comes from an adult with an advanced solid tumor such as melanoma, head and neck, liver or kidney cancer. CDR3: CASSLNRGETQYF. DNA for the CDR3: TGTGCCAGCAGCTTAAATCGGGGGGAGACCCAGTACTTC.